This TCR beta chain is from a study of tumor-infiltrating lymphocytes in primary liver carcinoma. The study's findings and limits: The overlap of tumor-adjacent and tumor-blood pairs was smaller than that of tumor region pairs.

Germline V lookup: CDR1 SQVTM, CDR2 ANQGSEA. CDR3 length: 12 residues. Constant-region priming of around 500 ng total RNA yielded TCR beta cDNA. Three nested multiplex PCR rounds of slightly modified ARM-PCR generated TCR beta libraries. Both of the initial two PCR rounds ran for around 9 cycles and employed TRBV1-TRBV30 forward primers alongside a C-beta reverse primer. TCRdb independently ran MiXCR on the multiplex PCR reads; one entry per CDR3 protein. The sample shows around 80,000 distinct CDR3 sequences, 69% of them seen only once. Each 20-30 mg portion of unsorted bulk tissue served as the source for co-extraction of RNA and DNA. These patients lived with chronic HBV infection and had never been treated. As to this clonotype: The antigen is not known. One end of the junction does not line up with germline, which may come from a read error.

The rearrangement uses TRBV29-1 and TRBJ2-7; TRBD1 agrees at 9 bases. The sample consisted of tumor-adjacent normal liver tissue. This TCR was sampled from a middle-aged man with primary liver carcinoma and hepatitis B virus infection. The CDR3 protein is CSVAGQGYEHYF. CDR3 in DNA: TGCAGCGTGGCGGGACAGGGCTACGAGCACTACTTC.